Ten or more counts support the clone carrying this T cell receptor beta chain. Its target is not known. This record belongs to a study of regulatory T cells in long-lasting Graves disease. Broader study findings: Thyroid tissue was not studied; only peripheral blood was. With persistent disease, TRBV28, TRBJ1-2 and TRBJ2-5 were the favored segments.

The CDR3 extends over 14 amino acids. From germline, CDR1 is GTSNPN and CDR2 SVGIG (reference sequence). J was trimmed by 1 base and V by 3 bases; bases with no gene match: 5. Building the TCR beta libraries relied on iRepertoire HTBI primers, and CDR3 regions underwent Arm-PCR. TCRdb used MiXCR to reprocess the multiplex PCR reads, holding one entry per CDR3 protein. The table lists 500,000 or so distinct CDR3 sequences, about 16% of them singletons, with 25% in the top ten. Time point noted: newly diagnosed GD, antithyroid drugs for less than 3 months. PBMC-extracted RNA yielded the TCR library. The data were also submitted as part of a second study, on T cells in Graves' hyperthyroidism and ophthalmopathy.

Sequencing used peripheral blood mononuclear cells (PBMCs), obtained at new diagnosis, from a patient treated with antithyroid drugs. This chain uses TRBV30 with TRBJ2-5; 7 bases are a match to TRBD1. The receptor was isolated from a woman aged 35 to 60 with Graves disease. The CDR3 here is CAWSQTGSQETQYF. CDR3 sequence (DNA): TGTGCCTGGAGCCAGACAGGGAGCCAAGAGACCCAGTACTTC.